These 10 T cell receptor beta chains share one sample of origin, sequenced in a study of blood T cell repertoires in COVID-19. The protocol was immunoSEQ multiplex PCR, while the TCRdb copy is restricted to in-frame clones and leaves out a portion. This table has around 98,000 clones, less than 85% appearing once. Specimen: peripheral blood. The origin of the receptors is a man in his 70s with active or convalescent COVID-19.

The table lists this clone with a count of one. The chain joins TRBV11-3 to TRBJ2-3, with a possible D match to TRBD1 (6 bases). Trimming shortened V by 1 base and J by 4 bases, and 12 bases separated the two germline ends. CDR1 is SGHNT and CDR2 is YENEEA in the germline V gene. The CDR3 extends over 15 amino acids. The CDR3 DNA sequence: TGTGCCAGCAGCTTAGGTGGGGGCGTCTCAGATACGCAGTATTTT. Translating it yields CASSLGGGVSDTQYF.

The chain joins TRBV24-1 to TRBJ1-6, with D possibly TRBD1 on 6 matching bases. Looked up from germline, CDR1 is KGHDR and CDR2 is SFDVKD. Trimming shortened V by 9 bases and J by 9 bases, and 14 bases separated the two germline ends. The CDR3 contains 13 residues. CDR3 nucleotide sequence: TGTGCCACCTGGTTCAGGGGCATTTCACCCCTCCACTTT. It codes for CATWFRGISPLHF.

The genes are TRBV5-6 and TRBJ1-5; possible D gene TRBD1, 5 bases. The CDR3 consists of 15 residues. The V and J ends lost 0 bases and 6 bases respectively, with 13 bases between them. Germline V gene sequence: CDR1 SGHDT, CDR2 YYEEEE. This CDR3 is CASSLGGGGSQPQHF. Written as DNA, the CDR3 is TGTGCCAGCAGCTTGGGTGGGGGAGGAAGTCAGCCCCAGCATTTT.

J is TRBJ2-3 and V is TRBV10-1; tentative D call: TRBD2 (6 bases). The CDR3 has 15 amino acids. V was clipped by 2 bases and J by 0 bases, with 9 bases between them. The V gene's germline CDR1 is WNHNN and CDR2 SYGVQD (reference sequence). For the CDR3, the DNA is TGCGCCAGCAGTGAGCCCCGGGGGAGCACAGATACGCAGTATTTT. It is translated as CASSEPRGSTDTQYF.

The chain joins TRBV7-9 to TRBJ2-3, with 7 bases aligning to TRBD2. The CDR3 runs 17 residues. J gave up 2 bases and V 5 bases, and 13 bases lay outside the gene matches. Germline values: CDR1 SEHNR, CDR2 FQNEAQ (reference sequence). CDR3 loop: CASSLGRGRGVTDTQYF. DNA of the CDR3: TGTGCCAGCAGCCTAGGGCGGGGTCGGGGGGTCACAGATACGCAGTATTTT.

J is TRBJ2-5 and V is TRBV3-1 (or the pseudogene TRBV3-2), with D maybe TRBD1 (5 bases). The CDR3 is 15 amino acids. Trimming cost V 1 base and J 2 bases, with 11 bases left between them. Germline V lookup: CDR1 LGHDT, CDR2 YNNKEL (reference sequence). The CDR3 sequence is CASSQAGLWQETQYF. The CDR3 nucleotides are TGTGCCAGCAGCCAAGCAGGGCTTTGGCAAGAGACCCAGTACTTC.

The chain has TRBV6-5 and TRBJ2-1; TRBD1 matches 7 bases. Germline V CDR1 and CDR2: MNHEY, SVGAGI. The CDR3 extends over 15 amino acids. Unmatched junction bases numbered 9, after V lost 6 bases and J lost 4 bases. CDR3 sequence (DNA): TGTGCCAGCAGCCGCTCCGGGACAGAGTACAATGAGCAGTTCTTC. Its translation: CASSRSGTEYNEQFF.

V gene TRBV11-2 combines with J gene TRBJ2-3; no clear D. From germline, CDR1 is SGHAT and CDR2 FQNNGV. Trimming shortened V by 0 bases and J by 2 bases, and 9 bases separated the two germline ends. The CDR3 runs 15 residues. CDR3 coding DNA: TGTGCCAGCAGCTTAGATTTTAGTTCCACAGATACGCAGTATTTT. As protein: CASSLDFSSTDTQYF.

This chain connects TRBV6-5 to TRBJ2-7, with D possibly matching TRBD1 (5 bases). CDR1 and CDR2 (germline): MNHEY, SVGAGI. CDR3 length: 12 residues. V was trimmed by 6 bases and J by 5 bases, leaving 11 bases between them. The CDR3 region has the DNA TGTGCCAGCAGGTCGCAGGGTAACGAGCAGTACTTC. It yields the protein CASRSQGNEQYF.

The DNA of the CDR3 is TGTGCCAGCAGTAGGCAGGCAGATTCACCCCTCCACTTT. Protein: CASSRQADSPLHF. The chain links TRBV6-5 to TRBJ1-6; D not certain. V was shortened by 5 bases and J by 8 bases, with 10 bases between the two germline ends. The CDR3 is 13 residues long. Per germline, CDR1 MNHEY and CDR2 SVGAGI.